A selection of T cell receptor beta chains follows, all from one sample in a study of vaccination and CD4 T cells after COVID-19. TCRdb re-analysed the PCR reads in MiXCR, keeping a single row per CDR3 protein. The sample comprises fewer than 13,000 distinct CDR3 sequences, more than 35% of which are singletons, and just over 14% rests with the top ten. Antigens of these TCRs are unknown. Sequenced sample: CD4+ T cells from blood, cultured in vitro. The receptors were sampled from a human donor in good health. Both conserved end residues are part of each CDR3.

j_gene: TRBJ2-7
v_gene: TRBV12-3/TRBV12-4
CDR3aa: CASSLVPWPSSSYEQYF

j_gene: TRBJ2-2
v_gene: TRBV6-5
CDR3aa: CASSSWDRVHTGELFF

j_gene: TRBJ1-1
v_gene: TRBV7-3
CDR3aa: CASSPVSPRTLRGSNVAEAFF

j_gene: TRBJ2-7
v_gene: TRBV7-9
CDR3aa: CASSLVPDEQYF

j_gene: TRBJ1-5
v_gene: TRBV19
CDR3aa: CASTQTRVISNQPQHF

j_gene: TRBJ2-6
v_gene: TRBV6-1
CDR3aa: CASAGANVLTF

j_gene: TRBJ2-2
v_gene: TRBV7-6
CDR3aa: CASSGLGTGELFF

j_gene: TRBJ2-1
v_gene: TRBV20-1
CDR3aa: CSASGQGSYNEQFF

j_gene: TRBJ2-7
v_gene: TRBV27
CDR3aa: CASRLSGTGPEQYF

j_gene: TRBJ1-5
v_gene: TRBV19
CDR3aa: CASSTRTGGAFQPQHF

j_gene: TRBJ2-7
v_gene: TRBV9
CDR3aa: CASSVVAGVGEQYF

j_gene: TRBJ2-7
v_gene: TRBV7-6
CDR3aa: CASSPPGYEQYF

j_gene: TRBJ2-7
v_gene: TRBV5-4
CDR3aa: CASSPTGRGPFYEQYF

j_gene: TRBJ2-7
v_gene: TRBV6-2/TRBV6-3
CDR3aa: CASSYSEVSSEQYF

j_gene: TRBJ2-7
v_gene: TRBV10-3
CDR3aa: CAISERDRAPWEQYF

j_gene: TRBJ2-3
v_gene: TRBV28
CDR3aa: CASSQQGPVDTQYF

j_gene: TRBJ2-1
v_gene: TRBV20-1
CDR3aa: CSASRAGLSNERFF

j_gene: TRBJ2-1
v_gene: TRBV5-4
CDR3aa: CASSSASGPYNEQFF